This T cell receptor beta chain was captured by sequencing in a study of blood T cells in healthy people across ages. The CDR3 is 13 residues long. The V gene end was trimmed by 10 bases and the J gene end by 3 bases; junction bases not matched to a gene: 8. Next came a second PCR, run for about 7 to 12 cycles, which used a sample-barcoded 5' primer along with a J-beta primer mix. MiXCR was run by TCRdb on the 5' RACE reads, yielding one entry per CDR3 protein. The data hold 1.5 million to 1.8 million distinct CDR3 sequences, with approximately 39% observed a single time. This chain uses TRBV12-3 or TRBV12-4 with TRBJ2-5; 7 bases match TRBD2. This clonotype originated in a woman between 18 and 29 years old in good health. The sequenced material came from blood. CDR3 amino acids: CATNQRGEETQYF. CDR3 DNA: TGTGCCACCAATCAACGGGGGGAAGAGACCCAGTACTTC.